A selection of T cell receptor beta chains follows, all from one sample in a study of CD4 T cells in relation to SARS-CoV-2 and coronaviruses. Sequencing used immunoSEQ multiplex PCR; TCRdb keeps in-frame clones, though not all of them. The table lists some 22,000 clones, 70% to 85% of them singletons, with around 17% in the top ten. What these receptors recognize is not known. Sequencing used CD4+ T cells from PBMCs, cultured in vitro. The receptor source for this set is a human donor in good health. Both conserved end residues are part of each CDR3. The D gene is left open where the match is weak. Clone size, where shown, is once, few, many, or a class for clones that have expanded.

>few|TRBD1|TRBV19|TRBJ1-2
TGTGCCAGTAGTTACCGACAGGGCTCCCTTAACTATGGCTACACCTTC
CASSYRQGSLNYGYTF
>few|-|TRBV6-5|TRBJ1-5
TGTGCCAGCAAGACGGGAAGCAATCAGCCCCAGCATTTT
CASKTGSNQPQHF
>-|-|TRBV10-2|TRBJ1-6
TGCGCCAGCAGTGAGCTGGGATACTCCTATAATTCACCCCTCCACTTT
CASSELGYSYNSPLHF
>-|TRBD1|TRBV5-1|TRBJ1-3
TGCGCCAGCAGCTTGGCAGGGGGGGTCACTGGAAACACCATATATTTT
CASSLAGGVTGNTIYF
>-|TRBD2|TRBV10-2|TRBJ2-3
TGCGCCAGCAGCGTCTCGCGGGAGCCGACAGATACGCAGTATTTT
CASSVSREPTDTQYF
>once|TRBD1|TRBV7-2|TRBJ1-5
TGTGCCAGCAGCTCTACAGGGGGGGTATTGCCCCAGCATTTT
CASSSTGGVLPQHF
>few|TRBD1|TRBV2|TRBJ1-5
TGTGCCAGCAGAGACATAGACAGGGGCAATCAGCCCCAGCATTTT
CASRDIDRGNQPQHF
>-|-|TRBV7-2|TRBJ2-1
TGTGCCAGCAGCCGCCGGGTGGGGCTTCCAACCGTCGATGAGCAGTTCTTC
CASSRRVGLPTVDEQFF
>few|TRBD1|TRBV6-2/TRBV6-3|TRBJ1-5
TGTGCCAGCAGTCCGAGACAGGGTGATCAGCCCCAGCATTTT
CASSPRQGDQPQHF
>-|-|TRBV5-1|TRBJ2-2
TGCGCCAGCAGCTTGAGAAAGGGTCCGAACACCGGGGAGCTGTTTTTT
CASSLRKGPNTGELFF
>-|-|TRBV11-2|TRBJ2-2
TGTGCCGGACGTCCGGGACAGAACACCGGGGAGCTGTTTTTT
CAGRPGQNTGELFF
>-|-|TRBV12-3/TRBV12-4|TRBJ2-7
TGTGCCAGCAGTTTTAAGGAATGGGACGAGCAGTACTTC
CASSFKEWDEQYF
>few|TRBD1|TRBV12-3/TRBV12-4|TRBJ1-5
TGTGCCAGCAGAAGGACAGGGTTGCAGCCCCAGCATTTT
CASRRTGLQPQHF
>-|-|TRBV19|TRBJ1-2
TGTGCCAGTAGTATCCCAGGAATGTACGGCTACACCTTC
CASSIPGMYGYTF
>-|TRBD1|TRBV6-5|TRBJ2-5
TGTGCCAGCAGTTGGGACAGGGGAGCAGAGACCCAGTACTTC
CASSWDRGAETQYF
>-|-|TRBV30|TRBJ1-1
TGTGCCTGGAGTACCTCAGAGTATAACACTGAAGCTTTCTTT
CAWSTSEYNTEAFF
>-|TRBD1|TRBV18|TRBJ1-2
TGTGCCAGCTCAAAGGACAGGGAGGACTACACCTTC
CASSKDREDYTF
>-|TRBD1|TRBV5-1|TRBJ1-1
TGCGCCAGCAGCTTCGGACAGGGGGCGGGAGGTACTGAAGCTTTCTTT
CASSFGQGAGGTEAFF
>-|-|TRBV2|TRBJ2-1
TGTGCCAGCGGGGACGGCGGGACCCATGAGCAGTTCTTC
CASGDGGTHEQFF
>-|-|TRBV19|TRBJ2-3
TGTGCCAGTAGTTCCACAACTAGCACAGATACGCAGTATTTT
CASSSTTSTDTQYF
>once|TRBD2|TRBV5-1|TRBJ2-5
TGCGCCAGCAGCTTATGGGGGACTAGCGGGAACCAAGAGACCCAGTACTTC
CASSLWGTSGNQETQYF
>-|TRBD1|TRBV10-2|TRBJ1-6
TGCGCCAGCAGTGAGGGGACAGGGCTCTCACCCCTCCACTTT
CASSEGTGLSPLHF
>-|-|TRBV7-3|TRBJ2-3
TGTGCCAGCAGCTCCCCAGGGGGGAGTTCAGATACGCAGTATTTT
CASSSPGGSSDTQYF
>few|-|TRBV6-2/TRBV6-3|TRBJ1-1
TGTGCCAGCACCCCGGAACCAGGGGCCAACACTGAAGCTTTCTTT
CASTPEPGANTEAFF